This note documents a single T cell receptor beta chain sequence. Antigen specificity is unknown. TCRdb independently ran MiXCR on the reads; one entry per CDR3 protein. The repertoire holds hundreds of thousands of distinct CDR3 sequences, with approximately 34% as singletons. This record belongs to a study of T cell repertoires in cytomegalovirus infection. In the study overall: CMV infection plus the matching HLA type was flagged by public TCR beta signatures. Study-level results: Within the response measured ex vivo, HLA-C-restricted CMV-specific TCR beta clonotypes were dominant.

Trimming left V 2 bases short and J 3 bases short, with 11 bases between. Germline loops: CDR1 MNHEY, CDR2 SVGEGT. This CDR3 is 14 amino acids long. The receptor was isolated from a human donor in good health (CMV status not recorded). Some clones in this sample may be carry-over from other donors' samples. The chain is built from TRBV6-2 or TRBV6-3 and TRBJ2-7; D is uncertain. Material: PBMCs. DNA of the CDR3: TGTGCCAGCAGTTACCGGCGGATGGACTACGAGCAGTACTTC. Residues: CASSYRRMDYEQYF.